Detailed here is one T cell receptor beta chain. Its target is not known. The data belong to a study of T cells in Graves' hyperthyroidism and ophthalmopathy. Study-level findings and limits: Blood held most thyroid clonotypes expanded above 0.001 frequency. Stable hyperthyroidism was separated from ophthalmopathy by a model based on 13 V-J features.

Amplification yielded TCR beta CDR3 regions, with RNA transcripts as the source. HTBI primers were used for first-round RT-PCR of the TCR CDR3. TCRdb used MiXCR to reprocess the multiplex PCR reads, holding one entry per CDR3 protein. The sample comprises a few hundred thousand distinct CDR3 sequences, more than 15% of which are singletons, and roughly 7.3% rests with the top ten. Stable Graves' hyperthyroidism meant no ophthalmopathy progression within 18 months. Diagnoses were established using clinical symptoms, serum thyroxine and TRAb, thyroid ultrasound and orbital computed tomography. Germline V lookup: CDR1 DFQATT, CDR2 SNEGSKA (reference sequence). This CDR3 has 13 residues.

This clonotype originated in a young woman with Graves' hyperthyroidism. The sample comprised blood. The rearrangement joins TRBV20-1 to TRBJ2-1, with 7 bases that match TRBD1. The CDR3 bases are TGCAGCTTACAGGGGCTCCCCTACAATGAGCAGTTCTTC. It yields the protein CSLQGLPYNEQFF.